This TCR beta chain derives from a study of T-cell memory formation after mild COVID-19. Study-level results: Pre-infection memory contained some responding clones, which suggested that cross-reactive memory had joined. A second wave expanding day 15 to 37 was CD4+-biased; contracting clones were balanced. For second-wave clones that peaked at day 37, SARS-CoV-2 specificity went unverified.

The germline V gene encodes CDR1 SGHRS and CDR2 YFSETQ. The V end lost 4 bases, the J end lost 1 base, and 16 bases lay between the germline ends. This CDR3 has 16 amino acids. In regard to this clonotype: Its antigen is undetermined.

TCRalpha and TCRbeta libraries used 5'RACE with constant-segment primers and UMIs. TCRdb reanalysed the 5' RACE reads using MiXCR and keeps one entry per CDR3 protein. The profile shows about 270,000 distinct CDR3 sequences, roughly 16% of them singletons. This chain uses TRBV5-1 with TRBJ2-3; D may correspond to TRBD1 or TRBD2 (5 bases each). The sequence came from a man between 18 and 29 years old who had mild COVID-19 (a few samples of this study predate the infection). Cell type and time point are not known. The sample consisted of PBMCs or a T cell subset sorted from them (not recorded which). CDR3 coding DNA: TGCGCCAGCAGCCTGGGGGAAGGACTCCGCACAGATACGCAGTATTTT. Translating it yields CASSLGEGLRTDTQYF.